What follows describes a single T cell receptor beta chain. The antigen remains undetermined. These data belong to a study of beta chain features in type 1 diabetes. Overall study results and limits: TCRB CDR3s from Type 1 diabetes patients were moderately but significantly shorter in all four CD4+ subsets. Among patients, naive, central memory and Treg TCRB repertoires appeared more similar than among healthy donors.

The V gene's germline CDR1 is SQVTM and CDR2 ANQGSEA. Trimming took 0 bases from V and 1 from J; bases not matched to a gene: 10. This CDR3 has 17 amino acids. Every isolated RNA sample was fully reverse transcribed, so sequencing captured expressed TCRB transcripts. Sequenced by immunoSEQ multiplex PCR; TCRdb stores in-frame clones only, minus some. This table holds approximately 130,000 clones, 17% found once. The source is a man younger than 35 with type 1 diabetes. The sample was central memory CD4+ T cells from blood. The J gene is TRBJ2-5, the V gene TRBV29-1, with 8 positions matching TRBD1. The CDR3 reads CSVEDLSQGAPQETQYF. In DNA, the CDR3 is TGCAGCGTTGAAGATCTATCCCAGGGGGCACCCCAAGAGACCCAGTACTTC.